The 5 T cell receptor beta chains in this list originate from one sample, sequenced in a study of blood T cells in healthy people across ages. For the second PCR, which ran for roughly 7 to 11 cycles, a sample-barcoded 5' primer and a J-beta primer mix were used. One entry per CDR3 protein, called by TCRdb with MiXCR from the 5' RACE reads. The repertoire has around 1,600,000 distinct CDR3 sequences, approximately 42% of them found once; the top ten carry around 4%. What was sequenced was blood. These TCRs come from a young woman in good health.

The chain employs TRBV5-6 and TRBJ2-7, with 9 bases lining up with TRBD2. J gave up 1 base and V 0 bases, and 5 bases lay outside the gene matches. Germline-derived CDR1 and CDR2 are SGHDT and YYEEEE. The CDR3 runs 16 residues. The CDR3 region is CASSLDLAGPSYEQYF. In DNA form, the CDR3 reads TGTGCCAGCAGCTTGGATCTAGCGGGGCCTTCCTACGAGCAGTACTTC.

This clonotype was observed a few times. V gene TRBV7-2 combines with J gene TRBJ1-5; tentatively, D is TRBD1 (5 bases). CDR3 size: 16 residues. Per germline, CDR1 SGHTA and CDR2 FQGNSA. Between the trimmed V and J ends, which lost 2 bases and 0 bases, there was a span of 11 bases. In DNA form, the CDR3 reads TGTGCCAGCAGCTTAATGGGAGGGGATAGCAATCAGCCCCAGCATTTT. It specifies CASSLMGGDSNQPQHF.

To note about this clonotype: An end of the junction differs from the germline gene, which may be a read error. The CDR3 here is CASSYYPRRGNQPRHF. CDR3 nucleotides: TGTGCCAGCAGCTACTACCCTCGGAGGGGCAATCAGCCCCGGCATTTT. The chain employs TRBV2 and TRBJ1-5; TRBD1 is a possible D gene (5 bases). CDR3 size: 16 residues. The germline gives CDR1 SNHLY, CDR2 FYNNEI. Combining the CDR3 with reference TRBV2 and TRBJ1-5 gives the whole variable domain EPEVTQTPSHQVTQMGQEVILRCVPISNHLYFYWYRQILGQKVEFLVSFYNNEISEKSEIFDDQFSVERPDGSNFTLKIRSTKLEDSAMYFCASSYYPRRGNQPRHFGDGTRLSIL.

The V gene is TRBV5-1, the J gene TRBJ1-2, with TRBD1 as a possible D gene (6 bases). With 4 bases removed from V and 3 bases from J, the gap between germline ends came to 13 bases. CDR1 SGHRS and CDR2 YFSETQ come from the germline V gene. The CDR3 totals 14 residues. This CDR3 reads CASSVTGDDYGYTF. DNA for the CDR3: TGCGCCAGCAGCGTGACAGGCGACGACTATGGCTACACCTTC.

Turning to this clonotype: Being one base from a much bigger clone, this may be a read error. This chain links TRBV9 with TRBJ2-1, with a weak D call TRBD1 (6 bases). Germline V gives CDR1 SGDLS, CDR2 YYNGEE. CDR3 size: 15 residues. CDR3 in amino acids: CASSVVSGVPNEQIF. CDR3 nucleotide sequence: TGTGCCAGCAGCGTAGTATCAGGGGTGCCCAATGAGCAGATCTTC.